These 19 T cell receptor beta chains were sequenced from one sample in a study of a mutant IDH1 vaccine in newly diagnosed glioma. Profiling relied on immunoSEQ multiplex PCR, and the TCRdb table lists in-frame clones only, not all of them. This table holds 45,000 to 60,000 clones, 60% to 85% found once. The time point: baseline, week 1 (first vaccination visit). Treatment here: pre-vaccination baseline after standard-of-care therapy. The sample in question was PBMCs, obtained from a glioma patient treated with radiotherapy, temozolomide or both. Every receptor here comes from a middle-aged woman with glioma.

The J gene is TRBJ1-2, the V gene TRBV14, with TRBD1 matching over 7 bases. The CDR3 sequence is 14 residues long. Germline CDR1 reads SGHDN; CDR2 reads FVKESK. J gave up 3 bases and V 4 bases, and 5 bases lay outside the gene matches. DNA for the CDR3: TGTGCCAGCAGCCGCCCCGACAGGGACTATGGCTACACCTTC. Translating gives CASSRPDRDYGYTF.

CDR3 residues: CASSSKGGDTEAFF. CDR3 DNA: TGTGCCAGCAGCTCCAAAGGAGGGGACACTGAAGCTTTCTTT. This chain joins TRBV7-2 and TRBJ1-1, with D tentatively TRBD1 (5 bases). The V and J ends lost 4 bases and 3 bases respectively, with 12 bases between them. This CDR3 comprises 14 residues. In germline, CDR1 is SGHTA, CDR2 FQGNSA. The complete variable domain, with remaining parts taken from reference TRBV7-2 and TRBJ1-1, reads GAGVSQSPSNKVTEKGKDVELRCDPISGHTALYWYRQSLGQGLEFLIYFQGNSAPDKSGLPSDRFSAERTGGSVSTLTIQRTQQEDSAVYLCASSSKGGDTEAFFGQGTRLTVV.

This clone was observed a few times. The chain uses TRBV7-9 and TRBJ2-7; D is ambiguous. Germline values: CDR1 SEHNR, CDR2 FQNEAQ (reference sequence). V lost 3 bases, J lost 4 bases, and 4 bases lay in between. The CDR3 length is 11 residues. CDR3 in DNA: TGTGCCAGCAGCTTGAATTACGAGCAGTACTTC. It yields the protein CASSLNYEQYF.

CDR3 residues: CASGPHAAASGNTGELFF. CDR3 nucleotide sequence: TGTGCTAGTGGACCCCACGCTGCGGCTAGCGGGAACACCGGGGAGCTGTTTTTT. The chain recombines TRBV12-5 with TRBJ2-2; TRBD2 matches 7 bases. The CDR3 spans 18 residues. With 6 bases clipped from V and 1 base from J, the junction kept 14 bases outside the gene matches. CDR1 and CDR2 (germline): LGHNT, FRNRAP.

The CDR3: CAISEGQGGGSPLHF. CDR3 nucleotide sequence: TGTGCCATCAGTGAAGGACAGGGTGGCGGTTCACCCCTCCACTTT. V is TRBV10-3 and J is TRBJ1-6, with TRBD1 identical over 8 bases. CDR3 length: 15 amino acids. V was pared by 3 bases and J by 9 bases, with 7 bases of the junction left unmatched. Germline V gives CDR1 ENHRY, CDR2 SYGVKD.

The V and J genes are TRBV5-1 and TRBJ2-7; D gene unclear. CDR1 is SGHRS and CDR2 is YFSETQ in the germline V gene. V shed 1 base and J shed 2 bases, with 10 bases lying between them. The CDR3 extends over 14 amino acids. Here the CDR3 DNA reads TGCGCCAGCAGCTTGAGGGTATCTACCTACGAGCAGTACTTC. Translated, it gives CASSLRVSTYEQYF.

The CDR3 is CASSDKTTDTQYF. The CDR3 DNA reads as TGCGCCAGCAGCGATAAGACCACAGATACGCAGTATTTT. The chain uses TRBV10-1 and TRBJ2-3; D gene uncertain. The V gene lost 6 bases and the J gene lost 2 bases, with 9 bases spanning the gap. CDR3 length equals 13 residues. CDR1 and CDR2 (germline): WNHNN, SYGVQD (reference sequence).

This clone was seen a single time. The rearrangement joins TRBV27 to TRBJ1-1, with 12 bases that match TRBD1. The germline V gene encodes CDR1 MNHEY and CDR2 SMNVEV (reference sequence). J lost 1 base, V lost 4 bases, and 7 bases had no gene match. The CDR3 has 17 residues. CDR3 in amino acids: CASSYTGTGGWNTEAFF. DNA for the CDR3: TGTGCCAGCAGTTATACCGGGACAGGGGGCTGGAACACTGAAGCTTTCTTT.

Written as DNA, the CDR3 is TGCGCCAGCAGCCTGCGGACAGGGTCACTCCTACTAGCGAACACCGGGGAGCTGTTTTTT. Amino acid sequence: CASSLRTGSLLLANTGELFF. The chain links TRBV4-1 to TRBJ2-2, with 8 bases fitting TRBD1. The CDR3 runs 20 residues. Germline V gene lookup returns CDR1 MGHRA and CDR2 YSYEKL. Trimming took 4 bases from V and 0 from J; bases not matched to a gene: 16.

V gene TRBV4-1 combines with J gene TRBJ1-3, with D hard to call. Germline V CDR1 and CDR2: MGHRA, YSYEKL. V was clipped by 0 bases and J by 4 bases, with 1 base between them. This CDR3 is 12 amino acids long. The CDR3 region has the DNA TGCGCCAGCAGCCAAGACGGAAACACCATATATTTT. Residues: CASSQDGNTIYF.

This sequence joins TRBV7-8 and TRBJ1-5; D possibly corresponds to TRBD1 (5 bases). V lost 3 bases, J lost 5 bases, and 8 bases lay in between. Germline loops: CDR1 SGHVS, CDR2 FQNEAQ. There are 13 residues in the CDR3. The CDR3 protein is CASSLLGDQPQHF. The CDR3 region has the DNA TGTGCCAGCAGCTTGCTGGGGGATCAGCCCCAGCATTTT.

J is TRBJ1-1 and V is TRBV30, with D perhaps TRBD1 (5 bases). Germline V gene sequence: CDR1 GTSNPN, CDR2 SVGIG (reference sequence). V was shortened by 7 bases and J by 2 bases, with 14 bases between the two germline ends. The CDR3 is 13 residues long. DNA of the CDR3: TGTGCCTTGATGGGGCAAATCAACACTGAAGCTTTCTTT. Encoded protein: CALMGQINTEAFF.

The chain joins TRBV2 to TRBJ2-7; D ambiguous. Germline V gene sequence: CDR1 SNHLY, CDR2 FYNNEI. V was pared by 0 bases and J by 3 bases, with 3 bases between. The CDR3 extends over 12 amino acids. CDR3 sequence (DNA): TGTGCCAGCAGTGAAGCGGACTACGAGCAGTACTTC. It translates to CASSEADYEQYF.

This clone was seen once. The chain has TRBV5-6 and TRBJ1-5; D gene uncertain. Germline V CDR1 and CDR2: SGHDT, YYEEEE. The CDR3 is made up of 13 amino acids. The V and J ends lost 2 bases and 9 bases respectively, with 12 bases between them. The CDR3 sequence: CASSLSGQRPQHF. As DNA, the CDR3 is TGTGCCAGCAGCTTATCGGGTCAGCGGCCCCAGCATTTT.

The chain links TRBV20-1 to TRBJ1-5; a possible D gene is TRBD1 (6 bases). The CDR3 loop spans 11 amino acids. With 3 bases removed from V and 7 bases from J, the gap between germline ends came to 7 bases. Germline V gene sequence: CDR1 DFQATT, CDR2 SNEGSKA (reference sequence). CDR3 amino acids: CSARGAQPQHF. CDR3 nucleotides: TGCAGTGCTAGGGGGGCCCAGCCCCAGCATTTT.

This clone was seen a single time. The chain links TRBV19 to TRBJ1-1; possible D gene TRBD1, 5 bases. V lost 6 bases to trimming and J lost 0 bases, with 14 bases between them. CDR1 and CDR2 from the germline V gene are LNHDA and SQIVND (reference sequence). This CDR3 has 15 residues. CDR3 sequence: CASRRWGLMNTEAFF. The CDR3 DNA is TGTGCCAGTAGAAGATGGGGCCTCATGAACACTGAAGCTTTCTTT.

The V call is TRBV7-3, the J call TRBJ2-7; D is unclear. The germline V gene has CDR1 SGHTA and CDR2 FQGTGA. The CDR3 consists of 13 residues. V lost 5 bases, J lost 6 bases, and 14 bases lay in between. DNA for the CDR3: TGTGCCAGCAGCCCAAACCCAGGCGGCGAGCAGTACTTC. As protein: CASSPNPGGEQYF.

The genes are TRBV6-5 and TRBJ1-1; no clear D gene. Trimming left V 0 bases short and J 11 bases short, with 7 bases between. Germline-derived CDR1 and CDR2 are MNHEY and SVGAGI. There are 11 residues in the CDR3. The CDR3 nucleotides are TGTGCCAGCAGTTACTCTGGTCGGGCTTTCTTT. Its protein is CASSYSGRAFF.

V usage is TRBV5-4 and J usage is TRBJ1-4; maybe TRBD1 (5 bases). Trimming took off 4 bases at V and 0 bases at J, with 13 bases between the two ends. The CDR3 contains 16 residues. The germline CDR1 and CDR2 sequences are SGHNT and YYREEE (reference sequence). This chain's CDR3 is CASSRVGHTTNEKLFF. The CDR3, as DNA: TGTGCCAGCAGCAGAGTCGGACATACAACTAATGAAAAACTGTTTTTT.